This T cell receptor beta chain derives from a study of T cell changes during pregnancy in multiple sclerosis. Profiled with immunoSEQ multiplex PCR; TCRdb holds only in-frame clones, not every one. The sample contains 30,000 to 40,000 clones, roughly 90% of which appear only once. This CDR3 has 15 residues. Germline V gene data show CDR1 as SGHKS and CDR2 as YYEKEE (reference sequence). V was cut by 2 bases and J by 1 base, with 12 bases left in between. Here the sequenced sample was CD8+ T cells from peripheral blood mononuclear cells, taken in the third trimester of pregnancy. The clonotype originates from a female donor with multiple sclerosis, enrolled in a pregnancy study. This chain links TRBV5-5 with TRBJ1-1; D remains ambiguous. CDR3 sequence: CASSFFVSPNTEAFF. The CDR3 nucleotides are TGTGCCAGCAGCTTCTTCGTGTCTCCGAACACTGAAGCTTTCTTT. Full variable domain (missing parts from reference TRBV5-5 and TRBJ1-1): DAGVTQSPTHLIKTRGQQVTLRCSPISGHKSVSWYQQVLGQGPQFIFQYYEKEERGRGNFPDRFSARQFPNYSSELNVNALLLGDSALYLCASSFFVSPNTEAFFGQGTRLTVV.